A few counts support the clone carrying this T cell receptor beta chain. V lost 6 bases and J lost 6, with 15 bases in between. Germline CDR1 and CDR2: MNHEY and SVGAGI. This CDR3 has 14 amino acids. The sample belongs to a study of beta chain features in type 1 diabetes. Expressed TCRB transcripts were sequenced because the entire RNA isolate underwent reverse transcription. Clones were read by immunoSEQ multiplex PCR, and TCRdb kept only the in-frame ones, dropping some. The data contain 10,000 to 15,000 clones, approximately 47% of them singletons. Sequenced: stem cell memory CD4+ T cells from blood. The TCR originated in a young man in good health. This chain joins TRBV6-5 and TRBJ1-5, with a weak D call TRBD1 (5 bases). CDR3 DNA sequence: TGTGCCAGCAGCTACGACGGGGGGGGTCAGCCCCAGCATTTT. Amino acids: CASSYDGGGQPQHF.